These 7 T cell receptor beta chains originate from one sample sequenced in a study of blood T cell repertoires in COVID-19. Profiled with immunoSEQ multiplex PCR; TCRdb holds only in-frame clones, not every one. The sample consists of about 76,000 clones, approximately 89% of them appearing once. The sequencing input was peripheral blood. The receptors derive from a man aged 50 or older with active COVID-19.

This chain links TRBV6-4 with TRBJ1-6; 7 nucleotides align to TRBD1. This CDR3 has 16 amino acids. V gave up 4 bases and J gave up 6 bases; unmatched junction bases: 9. Germline CDR1 MRHNA, CDR2 SNTAGT. CDR3 loop: CASSAQQGIGNSPLHF. CDR3 coding DNA: TGTGCCAGCAGTGCACAACAGGGGATCGGTAATTCACCCCTCCACTTT.

The chain has TRBV5-8 and TRBJ2-5; 8 bases agree with TRBD1. The germline gives CDR1 SGHTS, CDR2 YDEGEE. V shed 4 bases, J shed 0 bases, and the junction held 8 bases outside the gene matches. The CDR3 runs 16 residues. The CDR3 reads CASSGGQASYQETQYF. As DNA, the CDR3 is TGTGCCAGCAGCGGGGGACAGGCATCGTACCAAGAGACCCAGTACTTC.

The V gene is TRBV9, the J gene TRBJ1-4, with no clear D. The CDR3 runs 18 residues. V lost 4 bases and J 0 bases, leaving 19 bases between the germline ends. The germline V gene has CDR1 SGDLS and CDR2 YYNGEE. The CDR3 region has the DNA TGTGCCAGCAGCTTAGGACTCTTCCGAACGCCAACTAATGAAAAACTGTTTTTT. Translated, it gives CASSLGLFRTPTNEKLFF.

This clone was observed a single time. The V call is TRBV2, the J call TRBJ1-1, with 12 bases identical to TRBD1. CDR3 size: 15 residues. Germline assignment: CDR1 SNHLY and CDR2 FYNNEI. The V and J ends lost 4 bases and 6 bases, in that order; junction bases with no gene match: 6. This CDR3 reads CASSGDRGRPPEAFF. CDR3 nucleotide sequence: TGTGCCAGCAGTGGGGACAGGGGGCGACCCCCTGAAGCTTTCTTT.

The rearrangement links TRBV19 to TRBJ2-3; 9 bases match TRBD2. V lost 4 bases, J lost 3 bases, and 2 bases stayed unmatched. Germline loops: CDR1 LNHDA, CDR2 SQIVND (reference sequence). The CDR3 contains 14 residues. For the CDR3, the DNA is TGTGCCAGTAGTACTAGCGGGATGACAGATACGCAGTATTTT. This sequence encodes CASSTSGMTDTQYF. The full variable domain, rest sourced from reference TRBV19 and TRBJ2-3, is DGGITQSPKYLFRKEGQNVTLSCEQNLNHDAMYWYRQDPGQGLRLIYYSQIVNDFQKGDIAEGYSVSREKKESFPLTVTSAQKNPTAFYLCASSTSGMTDTQYFGPGTRLTVL.

The chain is built from TRBV2 and TRBJ1-6, with 9 positions matching TRBD1. The trim removed 7 bases at V and 6 bases at J, leaving 10 bases unmatched. CDR1 is SNHLY and CDR2 is FYNNEI in the germline V gene. This CDR3 has 16 amino acids. The CDR3 coding sequence is TGTGCCAGCATGGACGTCCGGGACAGGGCTAATTCACCCCTCCACTTT. Protein sequence: CASMDVRDRANSPLHF.

The rearrangement links TRBV30 to TRBJ2-1, with a possible D match to TRBD2 (6 bases). This CDR3 has 14 residues. Trimming stripped 3 bases from V and 2 bases from J, with 11 bases between. The germline V gene has CDR1 GTSNPN and CDR2 SVGIG (reference sequence). This CDR3 reads CAWRAAGPYNEQFF. Written as DNA, the CDR3 is TGTGCCTGGAGGGCCGCGGGGCCCTACAATGAGCAGTTCTTC.